This T cell receptor (beta chain) stems from a study of blood T cell repertoires in COVID-19. Turning to the study itself: T cells, B-cell-depleted T cells, or PBMCs supplied cDNA or gDNA.

This clone showed up just once. Repertoires were generated with immunoSEQ multiplex PCR, while TCRdb's copy carries only in-frame clones and drops some. The sample gives 200,000 to 300,000 clones, about 91% of which show up once; approximately 2.5% is in the top ten. The CDR3 contains 18 residues. The V gene's germline CDR1 is SGHNT and CDR2 YENEEA. The J segment lost 3 bases and the V segment lost 1 base, leaving 10 bases of the junction unmatched. This receptor was taken from a woman between 35 and 50 years old with acute COVID-19. Input material: PBMCs or T cells enriched from blood (not recorded which). The V gene is TRBV11-3, the J gene TRBJ2-1, with 9 bases aligning to TRBD2. CDR3 nucleotides: TGTGCCAGCAGCTTAGCAGGGGGAGCGGGAGGTTTCTACAATGAGCAGTTCTTC. Residues: CASSLAGGAGGFYNEQFF. Full variable domain (rest looked up from reference TRBV11-3 and TRBJ2-1): EAGVVQSPRYKIIEKKQPVAFWCNPISGHNTLYWYLQNLGQGPELLIRYENEEAVDDSQLPKDRFSAERLKGVDSTLKIQPAELGDSAVYLCASSLAGGAGGFYNEQFFGPGTRLTVL.